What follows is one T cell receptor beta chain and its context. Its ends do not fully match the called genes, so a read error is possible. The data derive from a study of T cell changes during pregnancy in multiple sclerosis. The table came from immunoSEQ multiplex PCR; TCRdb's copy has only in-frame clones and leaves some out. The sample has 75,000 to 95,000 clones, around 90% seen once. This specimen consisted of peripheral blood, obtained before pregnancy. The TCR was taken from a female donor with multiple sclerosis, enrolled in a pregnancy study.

The CDR3 region is CASSSNPSNYDEQFF. The CDR3, as DNA: TGTGCCAGCAGTTCTAATCCCTCTAACTACGATGAGCAGTTCTTC. The rearrangement uses TRBV27 and TRBJ2-1; D remains unclear. The CDR3 has 15 amino acids. CDR1 MNHEY and CDR2 SMNVEV come from the germline V gene (reference sequence).